This TCR beta chain was captured in a study of cytomegalovirus exposure and HLA in healthy donors. Trimming cost V 5 bases and J 8 bases; bases outside gene matches: 7. Per the germline V gene, CDR1 is MNHNS and CDR2 is SASEGT. The CDR3 has 14 amino acids. A multiplex PCR was run with 60 Vbeta primers and 13 Jbeta primers. The repertoire was sequenced with immunoSEQ multiplex PCR; TCRdb's copy has only in-frame clones and lacks some. The table records just over 150,000 clones, about 85% of them present only once. Specimen: PBMCs. This TCR came from a woman under 30 in good health and CMV-seronegative. V usage is TRBV6-1 and J usage is TRBJ1-2; TRBD1 aligns across 11 bases. CDR3 bases: TGTGCCAGCAGTCCGGACAGGGGGCGGGTGGGCTACACCTTC. As protein: CASSPDRGRVGYTF.